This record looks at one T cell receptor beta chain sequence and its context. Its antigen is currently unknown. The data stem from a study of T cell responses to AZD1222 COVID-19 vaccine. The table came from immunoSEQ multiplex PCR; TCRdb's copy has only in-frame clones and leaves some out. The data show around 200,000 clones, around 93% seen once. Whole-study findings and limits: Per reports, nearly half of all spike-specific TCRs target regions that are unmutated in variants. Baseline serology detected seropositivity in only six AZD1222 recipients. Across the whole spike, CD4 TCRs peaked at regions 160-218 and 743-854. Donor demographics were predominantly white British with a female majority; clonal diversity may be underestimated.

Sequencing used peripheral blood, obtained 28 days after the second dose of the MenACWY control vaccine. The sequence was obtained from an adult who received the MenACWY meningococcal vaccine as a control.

CDR3 region: CAWGDGRSNQPQHF. The CDR3 coding sequence is TGTGCCTGGGGAGACGGGAGGAGCAATCAGCCCCAGCATTTT. This chain connects TRBV30 to TRBJ1-5; D is unresolved. Germline loops: CDR1 GTSNPN, CDR2 SVGIG (reference sequence). The V end lost 5 bases, the J end lost 1 base, and 12 bases lay between the germline ends. The CDR3 totals 14 residues.